One sample yielded the 28 T cell receptor beta chains listed below, sequenced in a study of glioma-infiltrating T cells. TCR alpha and beta CDR3 regions were amplified from RNA using iRepertoire nested multiplex PCR. Via MiXCR, TCRdb re-called the multiplex PCR reads, giving one row per CDR3 protein. The sample carries 90,000 or so distinct CDR3 sequences, roughly 40% recorded once. The sample consisted of glioma tissue, nonneoplastic brain tissue, or PBMCs (not recorded which). The origin of the receptors is a human donor with low-grade glioma or glioblastoma, undergoing nonglioma brain surgery, or in good health (not recorded which).

This clonotype was seen at least ten times. The rearrangement uses TRBV6-6 and TRBJ1-2, with D perhaps matching TRBD1 (6 bases). CDR1 is MNHNY and CDR2 is SVGAGI in the germline V gene (reference sequence). The ends were cut back, 0 bases at V and 5 bases at J, with 16 bases in the middle. The CDR3 is 16 amino acids. CDR3 region: CASSYSLRQDQYGYTF. The CDR3, as DNA: TGTGCCAGCAGTTACTCGCTGCGACAGGACCAATATGGCTACACCTTC.

Worth noting for this clonotype: The junction departs from germline at one end; a sequencing error may be responsible. The chain combines TRBV6-2 or TRBV6-3 with TRBJ2-1, with 7 bases matching TRBD2. The CDR3 runs 14 residues. Germline-derived CDR1 and CDR2 are MNHEY and SVGEGT. The CDR3 sequence: CAISSGLTSNAQFF. CDR3 in DNA: TGTGCCATCAGCTCGGGACTAACCTCGAATGCGCAGTTCTTC.

With respect to this clonotype: The germline gene is not matched at one end of the junction; a read error may be the cause. V gene TRBV12-3 or TRBV12-4 combines with J gene TRBJ2-3; D gene unclear. The CDR3 loop spans 15 amino acids. CDR3 loop: CASSLRQAGTDRQYF. The CDR3 DNA reads as TGTGCCAGCAGTTTAAGGCAGGCAGGCACAGATAGGCAGTATTTT.

On this clonotype itself: This may arise from a read error, as a much more abundant clone is one base away. The rearrangement links TRBV2 to TRBJ2-4, with D hard to call. CDR3 length: 12 amino acids. Between the trimmed V and J ends, which lost 6 bases and 13 bases, there was a span of 16 bases. Germline loops: CDR1 SNHLY, CDR2 FYNNEI. The CDR3, as DNA: TGTGCCAGCAGGGATGTCACCCACTCACAGTACTTC. Its protein product is CASRDVTHSQYF.

Comments on this clonotype: The junction departs from the called germline gene at one end, perhaps through a read error. This chain joins TRBV10-3 and TRBJ2-1; a possible D gene is TRBD2 (5 bases). Germline CDR1 is ENHRY and CDR2 is SYGVKD. The CDR3 consists of 13 residues. CDR3 loop: CAINEHPGNEQFF. The CDR3 DNA reads TGTGCAATCAATGAGCACCCGGGGAATGAGCAGTTCTTC.

Details on this clonotype: The junction and the germline gene differ at one end; a read error may be behind it. The J gene is TRBJ2-4, the V gene TRBV15; a weak D match, TRBD1 (6 bases). This CDR3 contains 15 residues. The germline CDR1 and CDR2 sequences are LNHNV and YYDKDF (reference sequence). CDR3 bases: TGTGCCACCAGCAGAGAGAGGGGGTCTAAAAACACTCAGTACTTC. As protein: CATSRERGSKNTQYF.

About this clonotype itself: A read error may account for a junction end that differs from germline. The chain carries TRBV25-1 and TRBJ1-2; TRBD1 matches at 10 bases. Per the germline V gene, CDR1 is MGHDK and CDR2 is SYGVNS. The CDR3 extends over 15 amino acids. This CDR3 is CASFSPGQGRYDYTF. CDR3 nucleotides: TGTGCCAGCTTTTCCCCGGGACAGGGGAGGTATGACTACACATTC.

The chain joins TRBV29-1 to TRBJ2-7; D possibly corresponds to TRBD1 (5 bases). The CDR3 runs 13 residues. Germline V lookup: CDR1 SQVTM, CDR2 ANQGSEA. V was trimmed by 7 bases and J by 5 bases, leaving 18 bases between them. Written as DNA, the CDR3 is TGCAGCGCCAGCCCAGGGCTTCTTGACGAGCAGTACTTC. Its translation is CSASPGLLDEQYF.

Remarks on this clonotype: A read error is possible here, since a much larger clone lies one base away. The chain combines TRBV7-9 with TRBJ2-2, with TRBD2 matching 8 bases. Germline lookup yields CDR1 SEHNR and CDR2 FQNEAQ (reference sequence). The CDR3 sequence is 14 residues long. Trimming removed 7 bases from V and 7 bases from J; junction bases left unmatched: 8. The CDR3 nucleotides read TGTGCCAGCACCGGGGGGGGACGCATCGGGGAGCTGTTTTTT. It specifies CASTGGGRIGELFF.

The chain carries TRBV15 and TRBJ2-3, with D unresolved. CDR3 length equals 13 residues. Trimming stripped 2 bases from V and 3 bases from J, with 6 bases between. Germline V gives CDR1 LNHNV, CDR2 YYDKDF (reference sequence). CDR3 DNA sequence: TGTGCCACCAGCAGATCGAGGACAGATACGCAGTATTTT. Encoded protein: CATSRSRTDTQYF.

This clonotype showed up many times. The CDR3, as DNA: TGTGCCAGCACAGGTAGCGGGGGCTTTTACGAGCAGTACTTC. This sequence encodes CASTGSGGFYEQYF. The chain recombines TRBV6-1 with TRBJ2-7, with 9 bases lining up with TRBD2. Germline-derived CDR1 and CDR2 are MNHNS and SASEGT. This CDR3 is built from 14 residues. With 7 bases clipped from V and 4 bases from J, the junction kept 8 bases outside the gene matches.

On this clonotype itself: At one end the junction does not follow the germline gene, possibly because of a read error. V usage is TRBV5-6 and J usage is TRBJ2-7; a weak D match, TRBD1 (6 bases). The CDR3 length is 14 residues. Germline CDR1 SGHDT, CDR2 YYEEEE. The CDR3 protein is CASTLQDSSYEQYF. CDR3 in DNA: TGTGCCAGCACCCTTCAGGACAGCTCCTACGAGCAGTACTTT.

The table lists this clonotype with many counts. This chain joins TRBV20-1 and TRBJ2-1; 9 bases line up with TRBD1. The germline gives CDR1 DFQATT, CDR2 SNEGSKA (reference sequence). This CDR3 is built from 14 residues. V lost 5 bases, J lost 8 bases, and 10 bases stayed unmatched. CDR3 amino acids: CSARSGTGNYEQFF. CDR3 nucleotides: TGCAGTGCTCGATCCGGGACAGGGAATTATGAGCAGTTCTTC.

This clonotype was seen at least ten times. The chain is built from TRBV28 and TRBJ2-3; 7 nucleotides align to TRBD1. This CDR3 contains 14 residues. Germline V lookup: CDR1 MDHEN, CDR2 SYDVKM. The trim removed 2 bases at V and 5 bases at J, leaving 4 bases unmatched. The CDR3 DNA reads TGTGCCAGCAGTTTAACAGGGGCGCAAGATACGCAGTATTTT. Encoded protein: CASSLTGAQDTQYF.

This clonotype was recorded many times. The genes are TRBV11-3 and TRBJ2-1; a weak D match, TRBD1 (6 bases). Germline V gene data show CDR1 as SGHNT and CDR2 as YENEEA. The CDR3 is 13 amino acids. V was clipped by 5 bases and J by 7 bases, with 12 bases between them. CDR3 bases: TGTGCCAGCAGCCGAGTCAGGGGTAATGAGCAGTTCTTC. It translates to CASSRVRGNEQFF.

This clonotype was detected ten times or more. V and J are TRBV18 and TRBJ2-7; no definite D call. The CDR3 has 13 residues. Germline CDR1 reads KGHSH; CDR2 reads LQKENI. V gave up 0 bases and J gave up 2 bases, with 5 bases separating them. The CDR3 loop reads CASSPPATYEQYF. The DNA for the CDR3 is TGTGCCAGCTCACCACCCGCTACCTACGAGCAGTACTTC.

Ten or more counts support this clonotype. The CDR3 region is CSAWGGNQPQHF. The CDR3 nucleotides read TGCAGTGCTTGGGGGGGCAATCAGCCCCAGCATTTT. The chain carries TRBV20-1 and TRBJ1-5; D may be TRBD1 (5 bases). Trimming removed 5 bases from V and 2 bases from J, with 7 bases in between. There are 12 residues in the CDR3. From germline, CDR1 is DFQATT and CDR2 SNEGSKA (reference sequence).

This clonotype was recorded at least ten times. This rearrangement joins TRBV12-3 or TRBV12-4 to TRBJ2-4; 11 nucleotides agree with TRBD2. V lost 7 bases, J lost 4 bases, and 6 bases stayed unmatched. The CDR3 is made up of 15 amino acids. In nucleotides, the CDR3 is TGTGCCAGCATCAGGGGGACTAGCGGAAAAAACATTCAGTACTTC. The encoded protein is CASIRGTSGKNIQYF.

This clonotype was counted ten times or more. J is TRBJ1-6 and V is TRBV19; tentative D call: TRBD1 (5 bases). Germline CDR1 LNHDA, CDR2 SQIVND (reference sequence). The CDR3 loop spans 14 amino acids. The V end was cut by 10 bases, the J end by 9 bases, with 19 bases between. CDR3 residues: CATSIGAMGSPLHF. CDR3 nucleotides: TGTGCCACTTCAATCGGGGCGATGGGTTCACCCCTCCACTTT.

Concerning this clonotype: The DNA is omitted, as the CDR3 cannot be located on it reliably, and the CDR3 follows TCRdb's listing. The gene calls are TRBV4-1 and TRBJ2-1; the tabulated D call, TRBD2, remains unverified against the DNA. Counting both end residues, the CDR3 totals 18 amino acids. CDR1 MGHRA and CDR2 YSYEKL come from the germline V gene. CDR3 region: CASSFYICSARSLDKQFF.

This clonotype was observed a handful of times. This rearrangement joins TRBV11-2 to TRBJ2-2; maybe TRBD2 (5 bases). Trimming left V 7 bases short and J 7 bases short, with 13 bases between. The CDR3 contains 13 residues. Germline lookup yields CDR1 SGHAT and CDR2 FQNNGV. CDR3 protein: CASTPGGLGELFF. CDR3 in DNA: TGTGCCAGCACCCCCGGCGGGCTCGGGGAGCTGTTTTTT.

The V and J genes are TRBV20-1 and TRBJ1-5; D uncertain. CDR1 is DFQATT and CDR2 is SNEGSKA in the germline V gene (reference sequence). This CDR3 has 10 residues. V dropped 6 bases and J dropped 13 bases, with 13 bases sitting between them. The DNA of the CDR3 is TGCAGTGCCTACACCCCTCATCAGCATTTT. It codes for CSAYTPHQHF.

This clonotype came up many times. V is TRBV7-9 and J is TRBJ2-1; the D gene could be TRBD1 or TRBD2 (6 bases each). Trimming cost V 5 bases and J 8 bases, with 13 bases left between them. This CDR3 is built from 13 residues. Germline assignment: CDR1 SEHNR and CDR2 FQNEAQ (reference sequence). CDR3 in DNA: TGTGCCAGCAGCCCCACCGGGGGCGATGAGCAGTTCTTC. This sequence encodes CASSPTGGDEQFF. The whole variable domain, remainder taken from reference TRBV7-9 and TRBJ2-1, is DTGVSQNPRHKITKRGQNVTFRCDPISEHNRLYWYRQTLGQGPEFLTYFQNEAQLEKSRLLSDRFSAERPKGSFSTLEIQRTEQGDSAMYLCASSPTGGDEQFFGPGTRLTVL.

This clonotype has at least ten counts. The chain employs TRBV7-3 and TRBJ2-3; D might be TRBD2 (6 bases). The CDR3 is made up of 13 amino acids. The germline V gene encodes CDR1 SGHTA and CDR2 FQGTGA. V gave up 5 bases and J gave up 4 bases, with 10 bases separating them. This CDR3 reads CASSAGGADTQYF. In DNA form, the CDR3 reads TGTGCCAGCAGCGCCGGAGGGGCAGATACGCAGTATTTT.

This clonotype was observed at least ten times. The chain links TRBV14 to TRBJ2-5; no reliable D call. The CDR3 length is 13 residues. V lost 2 bases and J 5 bases, leaving 9 bases between the germline ends. Germline assignment: CDR1 SGHDN and CDR2 FVKESK. CDR3 DNA: TGTGCCAGCAGCCAAACCTCCATGGAGACCCAGTACTTC. Protein product: CASSQTSMETQYF.

Worth noting for this clonotype: Given the absence of the conserved phenylalanine or tryptophan at the CDR3 end, a read error is likely. This sequence joins TRBV25-1 and TRBJ1-2, with D uncertain. CDR3 length equals 14 residues. Germline loops: CDR1 MGHDK, CDR2 SYGVNS. CDR3 sequence reads: CASRPNAGAYGYTL. The CDR3 DNA reads TGTGCCAGCCGTCCCAATGCAGGAGCGTATGGATACACCTTA.

The sample holds many counts of this clonotype. The chain recombines TRBV27 with TRBJ1-1; 8 nucleotides match TRBD1. After removal of 3 bases from V and 1 base from J, the junction contained 10 bases not matched to a gene. Per the germline V gene, CDR1 is MNHEY and CDR2 is SMNVEV (reference sequence). This CDR3 spans 17 amino acids. CDR3 bases: TGTGCCAGCAGTTTCTTTACTCCGGGACAGGCGAACACTGAAGCTTTCTTT. Translation: CASSFFTPGQANTEAFF.

This clonotype appeared many times. The chain employs TRBV19 and TRBJ2-3; maybe TRBD2 (6 bases). This CDR3 has 15 residues. V lost 3 bases and J 4 bases, leaving 14 bases between the germline ends. Germline CDR1 and CDR2: LNHDA and SQIVND (reference sequence). DNA for the CDR3: TGTGCCAGTAGTATTGACGGGAGTGGCCCAGATACGCAGTATTTT. It translates to CASSIDGSGPDTQYF.